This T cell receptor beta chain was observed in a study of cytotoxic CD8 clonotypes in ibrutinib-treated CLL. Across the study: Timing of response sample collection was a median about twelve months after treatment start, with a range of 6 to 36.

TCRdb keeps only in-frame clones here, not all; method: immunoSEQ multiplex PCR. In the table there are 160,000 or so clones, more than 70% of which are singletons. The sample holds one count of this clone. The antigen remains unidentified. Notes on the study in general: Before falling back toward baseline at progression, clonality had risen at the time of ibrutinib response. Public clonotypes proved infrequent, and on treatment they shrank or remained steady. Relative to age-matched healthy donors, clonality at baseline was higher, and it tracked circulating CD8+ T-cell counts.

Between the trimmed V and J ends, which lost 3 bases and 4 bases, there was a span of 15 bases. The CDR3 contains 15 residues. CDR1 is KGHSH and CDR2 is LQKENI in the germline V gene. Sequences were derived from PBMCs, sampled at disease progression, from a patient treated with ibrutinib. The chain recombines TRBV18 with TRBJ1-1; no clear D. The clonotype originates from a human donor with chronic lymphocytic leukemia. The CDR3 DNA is TGTGCCAGCTCACCTATCATCGACTCGGCCACTGAAGCTTTCTTT. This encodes CASSPIIDSATEAFF.